This is a list of T cell receptor beta chains from one sample in a study of blood T cells in healthy people across ages. TCRdb independently ran MiXCR on the 5' RACE reads; one entry per CDR3 protein. The table lists 720,000 or so distinct CDR3 sequences, 40% to 45% of them singletons. Sequenced input: blood. These receptors originate from a man of 80 years or more in good health. Each CDR3 is given with its conserved first and last residue. A D gene is named only where the DNA matches it firmly. The size of a clone is reported for some rows only, either as once, few or many, or as a class for expanded clones.

CASSVAHNYEQYF,TGTGCCAGCAGTGTCGCCCACAACTACGAGCAGTACTTC,-,TRBV6-1,TRBJ2-7,few
CASSQGGGRTDTQYF,TGCGCCAGCAGCCAGGGGGGAGGGCGCACAGATACGCAGTATTTT,TRBD2,TRBV4-3,TRBJ2-3,many
CASSGGPQETQYF,TGTGCCAGCAGCGGGGGGCCTCAGGAGACCCAGTACTTC,-,TRBV11-3,TRBJ2-5,-
CAWSFSYDRSNIQYF,TGTGCCTGGAGTTTCTCCTACGACAGGTCTAACATTCAGTACTTC,-,TRBV30,TRBJ2-4,-
CSAFSYRDTEAFF,TGCAGTGCGTTCTCTTACAGGGACACTGAAGCTTTCTTT,-,TRBV20-1,TRBJ1-1,-
CASSDYRGEGNSPLHF,TGTGCCAGCAGTGACTACAGGGGGGAAGGCAATTCACCCCTCCACTTT,TRBD1,TRBV12-3/TRBV12-4,TRBJ1-6,once
CASSQDGRGGPAKNIQYF,TGTGCCAGCAGCCAAGATGGACGGGGGGGCCCAGCCAAAAACATTCAGTACTTC,TRBD2,TRBV3-1,TRBJ2-4,-
CASSSPGQGPYEQYF,TGTGCCAGCAGCTCACCGGGACAGGGACCCTACGAGCAGTACTTC,TRBD1,TRBV28,TRBJ2-7,-
CASSLVPGGGGSKEQYF,TGTGCCAGCAGTCTTGTACCTGGGGGCGGGGGGTCGAAAGAGCAGTACTTC,TRBD2,TRBV28,TRBJ2-5,-
CATAVLQGRSDEQYF,TGTGCCACCGCAGTTCTACAGGGGAGATCTGACGAGCAGTACTTC,TRBD1,TRBV6-5,TRBJ2-7,many
CASSYSGYYQFF,TGTGCCAGCAGTTACTCAGGGTACTATCAGTTCTTC,-,TRBV6-2/TRBV6-3,TRBJ2-1,few
CSVEDDAHSYGYTF,TGCAGCGTGGAAGACGACGCCCACTCCTATGGCTACACCTTC,-,TRBV29-1,TRBJ1-2,-
CSVEQRTRGVGELFF,TGCAGCGTTGAACAAAGGACTAGAGGGGTCGGGGAGCTGTTTTTT,TRBD2,TRBV29-1,TRBJ2-2,few
CAWTGQGAVYNEQFF,TGTGCCTGGACGGGACAGGGGGCGGTTTACAATGAGCAGTTCTTC,TRBD1,TRBV30,TRBJ2-1,few
CASSSWDRRNEKLFF,TGTGCCAGCAGCTCATGGGACAGACGAAATGAAAAACTGTTTTTT,TRBD1,TRBV7-9,TRBJ1-4,many
CASSLLSYTF,TGCGCCAGCAGCTTATTAAGCTACACCTTC,-,TRBV4-3,TRBJ1-2,-
CASGTETFQETQYF,TGTGCCAGCGGCACAGAGACATTTCAAGAGACCCAGTACTTC,-,TRBV12-3/TRBV12-4,TRBJ2-5,-
CATSYREYEQFF,TGTGCCACCAGCTACAGGGAATATGAGCAGTTCTTC,-,TRBV24-1,TRBJ2-1,-
CASSSPLQGAYYEQYF,TGTGCCAGCAGTTCCCCCCTCCAGGGGGCGTACTACGAGCAGTACTTC,TRBD1,TRBV28,TRBJ2-7,few
CAISRTVQETQYF,TGTGCCATTTCACGGACAGTCCAAGAGACCCAGTACTTC,-,TRBV7-2,TRBJ2-5,-